These 10 T cell receptor beta chains originate from one sample sequenced in a study of tumor-infiltrating lymphocytes in primary liver carcinoma. From unsorted bulk tissue weighing roughly 17-34 mg, DNA and RNA were co-extracted. Starting from approximately 470 ng of total RNA, TCR beta cDNA was produced with a primer in the constant region. Three nested multiplex PCR rounds, a slightly modified ARM-PCR method, built the TCR beta libraries. Researchers ran the first two PCR rounds for roughly 10 cycles each with TRBV1-TRBV30 forward primers and a C-beta reverse primer. From the multiplex PCR reads, TCRdb called clonotypes with MiXCR, one entry per CDR3 protein. In the table there are roughly 100,000 distinct CDR3 sequences, around two thirds of which are singletons. The sequencing input was liver tumor tissue from sampling region 2. Regarding subset: tumor region T2, inferior pole. These TCRs come from a woman in her sixties or seventies with primary liver carcinoma and hepatitis B virus infection.

A word on this clonotype: The conserved phenylalanine or tryptophan is not found at the CDR3 terminus, so this likely reflects a read error. The CDR3: CAGSSGTSVCHEQYL. CDR3 bases: TGCGCCGGCAGTTCAGGGACTAGCGTCTGTCACGAGCAGTACCTC. This chain connects TRBV5-1 to TRBJ2-7, with TRBD2 matching over 10 bases. The V gene's germline CDR1 is SGHRS and CDR2 YFSETQ. CDR3 length: 15 residues.

This chain joins TRBV11-2 and TRBJ2-6; TRBD1 agrees at 10 bases. This CDR3 has 18 residues. Germline loops: CDR1 SGHAT, CDR2 FQNNGV. Trimming cost V 1 base and J 18 bases; bases outside gene matches: 21. The CDR3 region is CASSLAPGQGPGANIPTF. As DNA, the CDR3 is TGTGCCAGCAGCTTAGCCCCGGGACAGGGGCCTGGGGCCAACATCCCGACTTTC.

Points on this clonotype: This likely comes from a read error, as the CDR3 has no conserved phenylalanine or tryptophan at its end. The gene calls are TRBV28 and TRBJ1-2; D uncertain. CDR3 length equals 13 residues. Germline V gives CDR1 MDHEN, CDR2 SYDVKM. Trimming cost V 3 bases and J 3 bases, with 8 bases left between them. Here the CDR3 DNA reads TGTGCCAGCAGTTTCGGACTGGACTATGGCTACACCCTC. It specifies CASSFGLDYGYTL.

Worth noting for this clonotype: A much larger clonotype is one base distant, so this may be a read error. The V and J genes are TRBV28 and TRBJ2-1; 10 nucleotides agree with TRBD2. The length of the CDR3 is 18 residues. Germline CDR1 and CDR2: MDHEN and SYDVKM. V shed 7 bases, J shed 2 bases, and the junction held 14 bases outside the gene matches. DNA for the CDR3: TGTGCCAGCAAAATGATCTCTAGCGGGAGAGTACCCTACAATGAGCAGTTCTTC. Protein: CASKMISSGRVPYNEQFF.

As concerns this clonotype: At one end, the junction sequence differs from germline, possibly due to a read error. The chain couples TRBV20-1 to TRBJ1-1; D gene unclear. Per the germline V gene, CDR1 is DFQATT and CDR2 is SNEGSKA (reference sequence). This CDR3 has 12 residues. The CDR3 DNA is TGCAGTGCTCCAGCGATGAGCACTGAAGCCTTCTTT. As protein: CSAPAMSTEAFF.

Concerning this clonotype: A read error is likely, as this CDR3 ends without the conserved phenylalanine or tryptophan. The V and J genes are TRBV28 and TRBJ2-7, with 8 nucleotides matching TRBD2. The CDR3 spans 16 residues. Trimming took 3 bases from V and 0 from J; bases not matched to a gene: 7. From germline, CDR1 is MDHEN and CDR2 SYDVKM. The CDR3 DNA sequence: TGTGCCAGCAGTTTTGGACTAGCAGTCCTCTCCTACGAGCAGTACTTA. Translating gives CASSFGLAVLSYEQYL.

To note about this clonotype: One junction end disagrees with the germline gene, perhaps due to a read error. The chain joins TRBV11-2 to TRBJ2-1; D is perhaps TRBD1 or TRBD2 (6 bases each). The CDR3 extends over 15 amino acids. Looked up from germline, CDR1 is SGHAT and CDR2 is FQNNGV. CDR3 residues: CAISLGGGSIGEQFF. CDR3 DNA sequence: TGTGCCATCAGCTTAGGGGGAGGAAGTATTGGTGAGCAGTTCTTC.

A note on this clonotype: The germline gene is not matched at one end of the junction; a read error may be the cause. The chain employs TRBV6-5 and TRBJ2-2; the D call may be TRBD1 or TRBD2 (5 bases each). Germline assignment: CDR1 MNHEY and CDR2 SVGAGI. The CDR3 contains 17 residues. CDR3 nucleotide sequence: TGTGCCAGCAGTCACGGTCGGGGCCGACGTAACACCGGGGAGTTGTTTTTT. Amino acid sequence: CASSHGRGRRNTGELFF.

As to this clonotype: This may stem from a read error, because a much larger clone lies one nucleotide away. The gene calls are TRBV28 and TRBJ2-1; 8 bases are shared with TRBD2. With V trimmed by 5 bases and J by 9 bases, 12 bases remained unmatched. CDR1 is MDHEN, CDR2 SYDVKM, per germline. The CDR3 has 15 amino acids. The CDR3 coding sequence is TGTGCCAGCAGTACGGGAGGGCCCCGGGATTTTGAGCAGTTCTTC. Its translation: CASSTGGPRDFEQFF. Looking up the rest from reference TRBV28 and TRBJ2-1 gives the full variable domain: DVKVTQSSRYLVKRTGEKVFLECVQDMDHENMFWYRQDPGLGLRLIYFSYDVKMKEKGDIPEGYSVSREKKERFSLILESASTNQTSMYLCASSTGGPRDFEQFFGPGTRLTVL.

A remark on this clonotype: A much more abundant neighbour one base away suggests this may be a read error. The J gene is TRBJ2-1, the V gene TRBV5-1, with 9 positions matching TRBD2. V lost 4 bases and J lost 3; bases outside the gene matches: 8. The germline CDR1 and CDR2 sequences are SGHRS and YFSETQ. CDR3 length: 16 amino acids. The CDR3 loop is CASSLSSGTYYNEQFF. Written as DNA, the CDR3 is TGCGCCAGCAGCCTCTCTAGCGGGACCTACTACAATGAGCAGTTCTTC.